The 16 T cell receptor beta chains below were found in one sample sequenced in a study of response to subunit inactivated influenza vaccine. One entry per CDR3 protein, called by TCRdb with MiXCR from the RT-PCR reads. The sample contains 600,000 to 850,000 distinct CDR3 sequences, approximately 15% of which appear only once. The sequenced sample was PBMCs from blood, obtained around 14 days before vaccination. The source is a man aged 50 or older who received an inactivated influenza vaccine.

This clonotype was observed a handful of times. The chain carries TRBV2 and TRBJ2-3, with D perhaps matching TRBD1 (5 bases). This CDR3 region has 14 residues. Germline CDR1 reads SNHLY; CDR2 reads FYNNEI. V lost 4 bases, J lost 1 base, and 9 bases lay in between. CDR3 sequence: CASSGGRGTDTQYF. The CDR3 DNA sequence: TGTGCCAGCAGTGGGGGCAGGGGCACAGATACGCAGTATTTT.

This clonotype occurred a few times. The genes are TRBV4-3 and TRBJ2-3; 8 bases are a match to TRBD2. The CDR3 extends over 16 amino acids. Germline CDR1 LGHNA, CDR2 YSLEER. After removal of 4 bases from V and 5 bases from J, the junction contained 11 bases not matched to a gene. DNA of the CDR3: TGCGCCAGCAGCCCCAGACTAGCGCCGATGGTAGATACGCAGTATTTT. It translates to CASSPRLAPMVDTQYF.

The V call is TRBV7-2, the J call TRBJ1-6; tentatively, D is TRBD1 (5 bases). From germline, CDR1 is SGHTA and CDR2 FQGNSA. This CDR3 region has 15 residues. The V end lost 1 base, the J end lost 8 bases, and 12 bases lay between the germline ends. This chain's CDR3 is CASSLVTGTDSPLHF. The CDR3 DNA sequence: TGTGCCAGCAGCTTAGTTACAGGAACGGATTCACCCCTCCACTTT. The variable domain in full, with the rest retrieved from reference TRBV7-2 and TRBJ1-6, is GAGVSQSPSNKVTEKGKDVELRCDPISGHTALYWYRQSLGQGLEFLIYFQGNSAPDKSGLPSDRFSAERTGGSVSTLTIQRTQQEDSAVYLCASSLVTGTDSPLHFGNGTRLTVT.

This chain links TRBV20-1 with TRBJ2-7, with 10 bases identical to TRBD2. This CDR3 comprises 15 residues. After removal of 3 bases from V and 5 bases from J, the junction contained 10 bases not matched to a gene. Per the germline V gene, CDR1 is DFQATT and CDR2 is SNEGSKA (reference sequence). The CDR3 reads CSARIPAGGLNEQYF. The CDR3 bases are TGCAGTGCTAGGATCCCAGCGGGAGGGCTAAACGAGCAGTACTTC.

This clonotype was seen just once. The chain combines TRBV27 with TRBJ2-4; D possibly uses TRBD1 or TRBD2 (5 bases each). This CDR3 has 19 amino acids. Between the trimmed V and J ends, which lost 3 bases and 8 bases, there was a span of 29 bases. In germline, CDR1 is MNHEY, CDR2 SMNVEV (reference sequence). The CDR3 bases are TGTGCCAGCAGTTTCACCGGGACGTCCCTTTCGGGGCTCAGGGACATTCAGTACTTC. Amino acids: CASSFTGTSLSGLRDIQYF.

This rearrangement joins TRBV9 to TRBJ2-2; D possibly uses TRBD1 or TRBD2 (5 bases each). V lost 0 bases, J lost 2 bases, and 5 bases lay in between. Germline V CDR1 and CDR2: SGDLS, YYNGEE. The CDR3 totals 14 residues. The CDR3 DNA follows: TGTGCCAGCAGCGTAGGGGACAACACCGGGGAGCTGTTTTTT. The encoded protein is CASSVGDNTGELFF. Using reference TRBV9 and TRBJ2-2 for the parts outside the CDR3, the full variable domain is DSGVTQTPKHLITATGQRVTLRCSPRSGDLSVYWYQQSLDQGLQFLIQYYNGEERAKGNILERFSAQQFPDLHSELNLSSLELGDSALYFCASSVGDNTGELFFGEGSRLTVL.

The gene calls are TRBV6-2 or TRBV6-3 and TRBJ1-1, with TRBD1 matching 10 bases. The trim removed 0 bases at V and 1 base at J, leaving 8 bases unmatched. The germline V gene encodes CDR1 MNHEY and CDR2 SVGEGT. This CDR3 region has 18 residues. For the CDR3, the DNA is TGTGCCAGCAGTTACTCCCCCGGGACAGGGGTTGCGAACACTGAAGCTTTCTTT. Translated: CASSYSPGTGVANTEAFF.

Ten or more counts support this clonotype. The V call is TRBV20-1, the J call TRBJ2-5, with D perhaps matching TRBD1 (6 bases). V dropped 3 bases and J dropped 5 bases, with 16 bases sitting between them. The V gene's germline CDR1 is DFQATT and CDR2 SNEGSKA (reference sequence). The CDR3 extends over 14 amino acids. The CDR3 DNA reads as TGCAGTGCTAGGAGAACAGGGTTGACGGAGACCCAGTACTTC. Its protein product is CSARRTGLTETQYF.

There are many counts of this clonotype. The J gene is TRBJ2-1, the V gene TRBV5-1; D is unresolved. This CDR3 is built from 13 residues. Germline V gives CDR1 SGHRS, CDR2 YFSETQ. With 2 bases removed from V and 5 bases from J, the gap between germline ends came to 8 bases. The CDR3: CASSLGFHNEQFF. CDR3 nucleotide sequence: TGCGCCAGCAGCTTAGGATTTCACAATGAGCAGTTCTTC.

This clonotype came up a few times. This chain links TRBV6-1 with TRBJ2-5; 14 bases fit TRBD2. Unmatched junction bases numbered 7, after V lost 6 bases and J lost 4 bases. CDR3 length equals 16 residues. Germline V lookup: CDR1 MNHNS, CDR2 SASEGT. The CDR3 spells CASSPGLAGDLETQYF. The CDR3 bases are TGTGCCAGCAGCCCGGGACTAGCGGGAGATTTAGAGACCCAGTACTTC.

This clonotype turned up a few times. The chain carries TRBV14 and TRBJ2-7; tentatively, D is TRBD1 (5 bases). V was clipped by 5 bases and J by 9 bases, with 14 bases between them. CDR3 size: 12 residues. Germline V CDR1 and CDR2: SGHDN, FVKESK. The CDR3 sequence: CASSTQGTSQYF. The CDR3 DNA follows: TGTGCCAGCAGCACCCAGGGAACTTCGCAGTACTTC.

The chain combines TRBV15 with TRBJ2-5; 10 positions match TRBD2. The CDR3 extends over 17 amino acids. The V and J ends lost 5 bases and 4 bases, in that order; junction bases with no gene match: 13. Germline V gene sequence: CDR1 LNHNV, CDR2 YYDKDF (reference sequence). CDR3 loop: CATSAFGAGGPRETQYF. The CDR3 nucleotides read TGTGCCACCAGCGCCTTTGGAGCGGGAGGGCCCCGAGAGACCCAGTACTTC.

CDR3: CSADRHRAGELFF. Written as DNA, the CDR3 is TGCAGTGCGGACAGGCATCGGGCCGGGGAGCTGTTTTTT. This chain uses TRBV20-1 with TRBJ2-2, with 7 positions matching TRBD1. Germline trimming cut 6 bases from V and 6 bases from J; bases unmatched to any gene: 7. CDR3 length: 13 residues. Germline CDR1 is DFQATT and CDR2 is SNEGSKA (reference sequence).

The chain joins TRBV6-1 to TRBJ1-2; 9 bases map to TRBD1. Losses at the gene ends were 6 bases for V and 0 bases for J; bases not matched to a gene: 11. From germline, CDR1 is MNHNS and CDR2 SASEGT. This CDR3 contains 17 residues. The chain's CDR3 is CASRGRDRALANYGYTF. The CDR3 DNA reads as TGTGCCAGCAGGGGTCGGGACAGGGCTTTGGCTAACTATGGCTACACCTTC.

In regard to this clonotype: The junction departs from the called germline gene at one end, perhaps through a read error. The V call is TRBV20-1, the J call TRBJ2-3; 13 bases map to TRBD2. The CDR3 contains 16 residues. Germline CDR1 reads DFQATT; CDR2 reads SNEGSKA (reference sequence). The CDR3 protein is CSASGTSGVSTDTHYF. The CDR3 DNA reads as TGCAGTGCTAGCGGGACTAGCGGGGTTAGCACAGATACGCACTATTTT.

This clonotype was seen many times. The chain couples TRBV12-3 or TRBV12-4 to TRBJ2-7, with D perhaps matching TRBD2 (6 bases). The V gene lost 2 bases and the J gene lost 5 bases, with 10 bases spanning the gap. This CDR3 is built from 13 residues. The CDR3 coding sequence is TGTGCCAGCAGTTTACGGGGGATCCACGAGCAGTACTTC. This codes for CASSLRGIHEQYF.